This TCR beta chain is drawn from a study of T cell changes during pregnancy in multiple sclerosis. Assay used: immunoSEQ multiplex PCR; TCRdb lists only in-frame clones, some missing. The data show around 60,000 clones, about nine tenths seen once. V was shortened by 5 bases and J by 1 base, with 14 bases between the two germline ends. CDR1 SGHTA and CDR2 FQGTGA come from the germline V gene. There are 15 residues in the CDR3. This sequence originates from a female donor in good health, enrolled as a control in a pregnancy study. Sequenced here: peripheral blood, sampled in the second trimester of pregnancy. The chain couples TRBV7-3 to TRBJ1-2; D is unresolved. CDR3 sequence reads: CASSPAFGLNYGYTF. Written as DNA, the CDR3 is TGTGCCAGCAGCCCTGCTTTCGGACTTAACTATGGCTACACCTTC.